Presented here are 16 T cell receptor beta chains from one specimen sequenced in a study of blood T cells in healthy people across ages. PCR was performed a second time for about 7 to 11 cycles using a sample-barcoded 5' primer and a J-beta primer mix. One entry per CDR3 protein results from TCRdb running MiXCR on the 5' RACE reads. The sample shows 750,000 to 1,000,000 distinct CDR3 sequences, about 28% of them seen only once. These data also featured in a second study, about T cells of mothers and their children.

The sample comprised blood. The receptors derive from a woman aged 40 to 55 in good health.

The rearrangement links TRBV5-1 to TRBJ2-7; D may correspond to TRBD1 or TRBD2 (5 bases each). The CDR3 totals 14 residues. From germline, CDR1 is SGHRS and CDR2 YFSETQ. Trimming stripped 5 bases from V and 0 bases from J, with 12 bases between. The CDR3 spells CASRERQGSYEQYF. For the CDR3, the DNA is TGCGCCAGCAGGGAGCGGCAGGGCTCCTACGAGCAGTACTTC. Drawing the rest from reference TRBV5-1 and TRBJ2-7, the complete variable domain is KAGVTQTPRYLIKTRGQQVTLSCSPISGHRSVSWYQQTPGQGLQFLFEYFSETQRNKGNFPGRFSGRQFSNSRSEMNVSTLELGDSALYLCASRERQGSYEQYFGPGTRLTVT.

This clonotype was seen ten or more times. This chain links TRBV3-1 with TRBJ2-5, with 9 bases that match TRBD2. Germline values: CDR1 LGHDT, CDR2 YNNKEL (reference sequence). The CDR3 runs 15 residues. The V segment lost 1 base and the J segment 8 bases; nucleotides outside the gene matches: 8. The CDR3, as DNA: TGTGCCAGCAGCCAAGCACGGCGGGGGGGTGTCACCCAGTACTTC. Translated: CASSQARRGGVTQYF.

This clonotype showed up just a few times. V is TRBV2 and J is TRBJ1-5; no clear D gene. The CDR3 spans 15 residues. Trimming left V 3 bases short and J 0 bases short, with 9 bases between. Germline V CDR1 and CDR2: SNHLY, FYNNEI. The CDR3 reads CASSDTSYSNQPQHF. CDR3 bases: TGTGCCAGCAGTGACACATCGTATAGCAATCAGCCCCAGCATTTT.

This clonotype was seen a handful of times. The chain uses TRBV28 and TRBJ1-2, with 7 bases matching TRBD1. This CDR3 contains 15 residues. Looked up from germline, CDR1 is MDHEN and CDR2 is SYDVKM. V lost 10 bases, J lost 4 bases, and 15 bases stayed unmatched. CDR3 in amino acids: CATMTGNREAYGYTF. Written as DNA, the CDR3 is TGTGCCACCATGACAGGGAATCGGGAAGCCTATGGCTACACCTTC.

Concerning this clonotype itself: This CDR3 is missing its conserved last phenylalanine or tryptophan, likely due to a read error. The rearrangement uses TRBV7-9 and TRBJ1-5, with D unclear. Trimming took off 4 bases at V and 7 bases at J, with 8 bases between the two ends. The CDR3 runs 12 residues. Germline CDR1 reads SEHNR; CDR2 reads FQNEAQ (reference sequence). The CDR3 bases are TGTGCCAGCAGCTCGACGTCACAGCCCCAGCATGTT. Translating gives CASSSTSQPQHV.

This clonotype was counted ten times or more. V gene TRBV7-6 combines with J gene TRBJ2-6; D remains unclear. V was shortened by 3 bases and J by 0 bases, with 12 bases between the two germline ends. CDR1 is SGHVS, CDR2 FNYEAQ, per germline. The CDR3 extends over 17 amino acids. CDR3 region: CASSFSRLASGANVLTF. Here the CDR3 DNA reads TGTGCCAGCAGCTTTAGCAGGCTGGCCTCTGGGGCCAACGTCCTGACTTTC.

A single count supports this clonotype. This chain joins TRBV7-2 and TRBJ1-1; D is unresolved. The CDR3 contains 16 residues. Between the trimmed V and J ends, which lost 6 bases and 2 bases, there was a span of 19 bases. Germline lookup yields CDR1 SGHTA and CDR2 FQGNSA. The CDR3 sequence: CASSSRLARRNTEAFF. The CDR3 nucleotides read TGTGCCAGCAGTTCCCGGTTGGCTAGGAGAAACACTGAAGCTTTCTTT.

This clonotype was detected a few times. This may stem from a read error, because a much larger clone lies one nucleotide away. This chain connects TRBV7-8 to TRBJ1-1; D ambiguous. V lost 2 bases and J 4 bases, leaving 8 bases between the germline ends. The CDR3 sequence is 13 residues long. The germline CDR1 and CDR2 sequences are SGHVS and FQNEAQ. The CDR3 DNA reads as TGTGCCAGCAGCTTATATCGGAGCACTGAAGCTTTCTTT. Translated: CASSLYRSTEAFF. The whole variable domain, remainder taken from reference TRBV7-8 and TRBJ1-1, is GAGVSQSPRYKVAKRGQDVALRCDPISGHVSLFWYQQALGQGPEFLTYFQNEAQLDKSGLPSDRFFAERPEGSVSTLKIQRTQQEDSAVYLCASSLYRSTEAFFGQGTRLTVV.

This rearrangement joins TRBV12-3 or TRBV12-4 to TRBJ1-4; D is possibly TRBD1 (6 bases). The length of the CDR3 is 15 residues. Between the trimmed V and J ends, which lost 6 bases and 4 bases, there was a span of 15 bases. DNA of the CDR3: TGTGCCAGCAGGAGTGACCGGACAGATAATGAAAAACTGTTTTTT. Protein sequence: CASRSDRTDNEKLFF.

At least ten counts were recorded for this clonotype. This chain joins TRBV7-2 and TRBJ2-7; 7 bases map to TRBD1. Germline V CDR1 and CDR2: SGHTA, FQGNSA. J was trimmed by 0 bases and V by 5 bases; bases with no gene match: 13. This CDR3 is built from 17 residues. CDR3 coding DNA: TGTGCCAGCAGCAATGACTCCCCCGGGACAGCCTCCTACGAGCAGTACTTC. Protein sequence: CASSNDSPGTASYEQYF.

The table lists this clonotype with many counts. V usage is TRBV28 and J usage is TRBJ1-5, with TRBD1 identical over 7 bases. This CDR3 comprises 14 residues. Germline-derived CDR1 and CDR2 are MDHEN and SYDVKM. V shed 3 bases, J shed 2 bases, and the junction held 1 base outside the gene matches. The CDR3 nucleotides are TGTGCCAGCAGTTTCGGACAGGGCAATCAGCCCCAGCATTTT. It yields the protein CASSFGQGNQPQHF.

In its sample, this clonotype was seen a few times. This chain links TRBV13 with TRBJ1-1; D not certain. Germline V gene data show CDR1 as PRHDT and CDR2 as FYEKMQ (reference sequence). This CDR3 has 16 residues. The germline V and J ends were trimmed by 1 base and 3 bases, with 15 bases remaining between them. In DNA form, the CDR3 reads TGTGCCAGCAGCTTAGCGGGAGTAGGCGGGGACACTGAAGCTTTCTTT. Amino acid sequence: CASSLAGVGGDTEAFF.

This clonotype was seen only a few times. A read error may explain this, as a much larger clone is one base away. The chain combines TRBV4-2 with TRBJ2-5; no clear D gene. CDR3 size: 15 residues. The V gene's germline CDR1 is LGHNA and CDR2 YNFKEQ. The CDR3, as DNA: TGTGCCGGCAGCCAAGGGTCTGGGAATCAAGAGACCCAGTACTTC. Protein product: CAGSQGSGNQETQYF.

This rearrangement joins TRBV11-2 to TRBJ2-2, with TRBD2 matching over 8 bases. Germline CDR1 is SGHAT and CDR2 is FQNNGV. CDR3 size: 18 residues. The trim removed 0 bases at V and 11 bases at J, leaving 17 bases unmatched. CDR3: CASSLEDPGGAVFGELFF. The CDR3 DNA sequence: TGTGCCAGCAGCTTAGAAGATCCGGGGGGGGCCGTATTCGGAGAGCTGTTTTTT.

The sample holds many counts of this clonotype. V is TRBV29-1 and J is TRBJ1-2; D gene uncertain. In germline, CDR1 is SQVTM, CDR2 ANQGSEA. The germline V and J ends were trimmed by 4 bases and 8 bases, with 11 bases remaining between them. The CDR3 spans 11 residues. The CDR3 coding sequence is TGCAGCGTTGGGTCCGGCGGAGGCTACACCTTC. It is translated as CSVGSGGGYTF.

The genes are TRBV24-1 and TRBJ1-5; a possible D gene is TRBD1 (6 bases). Germline loops: CDR1 KGHDR, CDR2 SFDVKD. Trimming took off 2 bases at V and 9 bases at J, with 13 bases between the two ends. This CDR3 spans 14 amino acids. CDR3 sequence (DNA): TGTGCCACCAGTGATTCGTTCGACAGGTCGCCCCAGCATTTT. This codes for CATSDSFDRSPQHF.